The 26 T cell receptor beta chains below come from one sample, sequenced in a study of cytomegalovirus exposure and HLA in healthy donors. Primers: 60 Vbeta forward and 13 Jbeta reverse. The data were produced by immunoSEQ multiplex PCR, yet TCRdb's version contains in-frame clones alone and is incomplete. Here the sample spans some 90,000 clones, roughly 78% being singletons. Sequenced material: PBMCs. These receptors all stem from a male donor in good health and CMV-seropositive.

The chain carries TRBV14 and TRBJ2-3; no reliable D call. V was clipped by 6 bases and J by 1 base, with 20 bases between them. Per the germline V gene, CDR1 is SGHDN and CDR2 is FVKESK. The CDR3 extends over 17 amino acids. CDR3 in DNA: TGTGCCAGCAGTCCAAGCGCGACTGGTTGGGGCACAGATACGCAGTATTTT. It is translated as CASSPSATGWGTDTQYF.

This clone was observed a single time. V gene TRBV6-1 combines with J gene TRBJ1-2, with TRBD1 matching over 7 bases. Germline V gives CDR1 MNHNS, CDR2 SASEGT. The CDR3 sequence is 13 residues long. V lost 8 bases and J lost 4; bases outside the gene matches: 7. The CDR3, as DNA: TGTGCCAGCGGGGACAGCCTTCCCTATGGCTACACCTTC. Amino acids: CASGDSLPYGYTF.

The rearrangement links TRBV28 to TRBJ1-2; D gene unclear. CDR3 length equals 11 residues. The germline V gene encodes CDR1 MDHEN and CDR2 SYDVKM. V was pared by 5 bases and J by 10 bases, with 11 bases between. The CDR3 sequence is CASSILRDYTF. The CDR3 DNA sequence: TGTGCCAGCAGTATCCTACGCGACTACACCTTC.

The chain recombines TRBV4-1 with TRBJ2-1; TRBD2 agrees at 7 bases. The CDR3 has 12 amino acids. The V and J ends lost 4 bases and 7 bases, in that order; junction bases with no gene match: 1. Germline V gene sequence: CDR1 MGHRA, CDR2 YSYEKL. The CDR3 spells CASSLSGNEQFF. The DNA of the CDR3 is TGCGCCAGCAGCCTTAGCGGGAATGAGCAGTTCTTC.

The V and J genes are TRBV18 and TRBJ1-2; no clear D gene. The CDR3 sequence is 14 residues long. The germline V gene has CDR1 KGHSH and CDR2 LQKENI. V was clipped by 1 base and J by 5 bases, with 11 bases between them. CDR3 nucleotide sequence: TGTGCCAGCTCACCACGAGCGCAGTCATATGGCTACACCTTC. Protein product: CASSPRAQSYGYTF.

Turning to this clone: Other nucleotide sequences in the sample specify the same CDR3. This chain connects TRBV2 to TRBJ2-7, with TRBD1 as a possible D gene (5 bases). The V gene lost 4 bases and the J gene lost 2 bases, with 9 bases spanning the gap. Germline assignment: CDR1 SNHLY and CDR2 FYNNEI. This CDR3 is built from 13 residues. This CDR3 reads CASSVDRAYEQYF. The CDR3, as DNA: TGTGCCAGCAGTGTCGACAGAGCCTACGAGCAGTACTTC.

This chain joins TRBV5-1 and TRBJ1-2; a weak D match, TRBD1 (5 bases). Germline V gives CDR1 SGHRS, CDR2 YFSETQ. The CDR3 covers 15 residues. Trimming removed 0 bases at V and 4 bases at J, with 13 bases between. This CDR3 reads CASSLARGISYGYTF. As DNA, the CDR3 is TGCGCCAGCAGCTTGGCGCGGGGGATCAGCTATGGCTACACCTTC.

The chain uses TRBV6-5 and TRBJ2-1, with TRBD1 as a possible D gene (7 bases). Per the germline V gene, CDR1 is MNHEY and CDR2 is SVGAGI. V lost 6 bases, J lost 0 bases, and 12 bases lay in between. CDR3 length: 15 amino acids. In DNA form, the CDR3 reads TGTGCCAGCAGGCGCGGGGACAGCTCCTACAATGAGCAGTTCTTC. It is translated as CASRRGDSSYNEQFF.

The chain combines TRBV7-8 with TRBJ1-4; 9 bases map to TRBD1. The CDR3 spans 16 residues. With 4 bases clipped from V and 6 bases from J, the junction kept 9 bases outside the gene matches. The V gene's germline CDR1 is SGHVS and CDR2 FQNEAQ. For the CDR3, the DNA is TGTGCCAGCAGCTCAGGGCCGGGACAGGGATATGAAAAACTGTTTTTT. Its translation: CASSSGPGQGYEKLFF.

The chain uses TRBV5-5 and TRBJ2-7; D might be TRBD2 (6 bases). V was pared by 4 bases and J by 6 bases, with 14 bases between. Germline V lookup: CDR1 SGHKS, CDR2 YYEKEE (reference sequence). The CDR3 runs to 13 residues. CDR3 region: CASSPGGSSEQYF. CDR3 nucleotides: TGTGCCAGCAGCCCCGGGGGTAGCAGCGAGCAGTACTTC.

This chain's CDR3 is CASSMNLGGTGDYNEQFF. The DNA for the CDR3 is TGTGCCAGTAGTATGAATTTGGGCGGGACAGGGGACTACAATGAGCAGTTCTTC. The genes are TRBV19 and TRBJ2-1; 10 bases are a match to TRBD1. Germline V gene data show CDR1 as LNHDA and CDR2 as SQIVND (reference sequence). Trimming cost V 3 bases and J 3 bases; bases outside gene matches: 11. This CDR3 has 18 residues.

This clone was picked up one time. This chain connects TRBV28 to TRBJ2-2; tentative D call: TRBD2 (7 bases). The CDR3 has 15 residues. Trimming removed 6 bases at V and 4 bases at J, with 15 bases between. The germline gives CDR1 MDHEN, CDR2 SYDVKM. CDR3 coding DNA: TGTGCCAGCAGCGAGAGGGGGGGTGGCACCGGGGAGCTGTTTTTT. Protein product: CASSERGGGTGELFF.

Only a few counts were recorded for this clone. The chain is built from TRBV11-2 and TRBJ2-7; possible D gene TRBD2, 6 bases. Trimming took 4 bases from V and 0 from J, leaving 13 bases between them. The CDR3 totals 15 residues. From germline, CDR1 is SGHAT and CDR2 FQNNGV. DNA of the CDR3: TGTGCCAGCAGCTCCCTAAAGCGGGTCTCCTACGAGCAGTACTTC. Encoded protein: CASSSLKRVSYEQYF.

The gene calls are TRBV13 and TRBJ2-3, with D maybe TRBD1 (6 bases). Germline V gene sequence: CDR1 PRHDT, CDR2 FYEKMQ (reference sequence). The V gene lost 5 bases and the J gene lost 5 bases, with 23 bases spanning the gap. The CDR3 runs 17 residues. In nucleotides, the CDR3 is TGTGCCAGCAGCCCTCCGGGCCGGGACACTAAGTTAGATACGCAGTATTTT. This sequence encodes CASSPPGRDTKLDTQYF.

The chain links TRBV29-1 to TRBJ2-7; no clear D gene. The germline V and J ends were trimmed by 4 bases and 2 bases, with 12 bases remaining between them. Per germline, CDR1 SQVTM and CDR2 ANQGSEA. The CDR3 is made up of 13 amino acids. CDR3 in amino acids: CSVVKSPAYEQYF. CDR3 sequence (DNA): TGCAGCGTTGTAAAATCCCCGGCCTACGAGCAGTACTTC.

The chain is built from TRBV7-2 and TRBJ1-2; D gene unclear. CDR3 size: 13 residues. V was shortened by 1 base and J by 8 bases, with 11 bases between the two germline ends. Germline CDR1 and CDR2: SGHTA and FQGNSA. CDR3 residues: CASSLGAAYGYTF. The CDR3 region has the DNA TGTGCCAGCAGCTTAGGGGCCGCCTACGGCTACACCTTC.

The CDR3 sequence: CASSFVSGSDTQYF. The CDR3 DNA sequence: TGTGCCAGCAGTTTCGTCTCCGGGAGTGATACGCAGTATTTT. The chain employs TRBV28 and TRBJ2-3; tentative D call: TRBD2 (6 bases). Trimming stripped 3 bases from V and 6 bases from J, with 13 bases between. Germline CDR1 MDHEN, CDR2 SYDVKM. The CDR3 sequence is 14 residues long.

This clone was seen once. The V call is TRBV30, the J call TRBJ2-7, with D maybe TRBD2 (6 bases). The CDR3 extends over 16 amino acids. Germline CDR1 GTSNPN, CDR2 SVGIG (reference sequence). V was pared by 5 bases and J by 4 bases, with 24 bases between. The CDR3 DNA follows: TGTGCCTGGGCGGCCCTTAGTCGGGACTGGACGTACGAGCAGTACTTC. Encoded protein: CAWAALSRDWTYEQYF.

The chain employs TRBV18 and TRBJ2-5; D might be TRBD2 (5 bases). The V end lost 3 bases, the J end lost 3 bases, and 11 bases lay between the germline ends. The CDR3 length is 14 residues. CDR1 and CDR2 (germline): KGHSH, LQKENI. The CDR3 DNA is TGTGCCAGCTCACCGGGGATCGGGGAAGAGACCCAGTACTTC. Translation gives CASSPGIGEETQYF.

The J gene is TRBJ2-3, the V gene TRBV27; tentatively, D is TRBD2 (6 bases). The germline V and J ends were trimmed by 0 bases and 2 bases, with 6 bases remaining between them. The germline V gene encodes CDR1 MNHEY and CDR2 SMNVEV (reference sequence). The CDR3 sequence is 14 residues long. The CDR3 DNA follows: TGTGCCAGCAGTTTATCACTAGCCACAGATACGCAGTATTTT. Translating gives CASSLSLATDTQYF.

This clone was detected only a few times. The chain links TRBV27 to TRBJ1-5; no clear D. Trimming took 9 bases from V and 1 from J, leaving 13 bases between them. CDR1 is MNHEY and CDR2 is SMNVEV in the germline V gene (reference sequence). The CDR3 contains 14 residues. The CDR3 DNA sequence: TGTGCCAGTGGGAGGACTGGGAGCAATCAGCCCCAGCATTTT. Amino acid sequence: CASGRTGSNQPQHF.

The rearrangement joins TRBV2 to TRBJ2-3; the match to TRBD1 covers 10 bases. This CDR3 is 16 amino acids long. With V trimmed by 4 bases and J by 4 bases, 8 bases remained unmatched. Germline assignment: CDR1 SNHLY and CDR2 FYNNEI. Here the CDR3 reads CASSAGTGARADTQYF. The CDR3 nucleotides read TGTGCCAGCAGTGCCGGGACAGGGGCTAGGGCAGATACGCAGTATTTT.

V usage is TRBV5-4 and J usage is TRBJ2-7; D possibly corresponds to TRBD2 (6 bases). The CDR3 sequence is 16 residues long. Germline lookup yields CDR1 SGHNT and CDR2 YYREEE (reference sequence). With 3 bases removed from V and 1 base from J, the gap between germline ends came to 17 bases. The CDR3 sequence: CASSWLEGSLSYEQYF. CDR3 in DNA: TGTGCCAGCAGCTGGCTGGAGGGGTCCCTTTCCTACGAGCAGTACTTC.

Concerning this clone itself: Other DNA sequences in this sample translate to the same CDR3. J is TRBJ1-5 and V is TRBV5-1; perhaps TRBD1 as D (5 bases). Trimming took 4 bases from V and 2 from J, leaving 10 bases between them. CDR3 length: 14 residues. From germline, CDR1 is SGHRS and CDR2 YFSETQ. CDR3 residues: CASSLSGGNQPQHF. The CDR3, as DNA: TGCGCCAGCAGCCTCTCGGGGGGCAATCAGCCCCAGCATTTT. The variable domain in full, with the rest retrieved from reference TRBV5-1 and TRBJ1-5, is KAGVTQTPRYLIKTRGQQVTLSCSPISGHRSVSWYQQTPGQGLQFLFEYFSETQRNKGNFPGRFSGRQFSNSRSEMNVSTLELGDSALYLCASSLSGGNQPQHFGDGTRLSIL.

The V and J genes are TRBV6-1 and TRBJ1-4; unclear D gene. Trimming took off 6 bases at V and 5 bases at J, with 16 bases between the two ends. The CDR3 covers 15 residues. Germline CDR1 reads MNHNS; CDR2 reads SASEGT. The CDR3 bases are TGTGCCAGCAGGGCAGCGGGTGTAACGAATGAAAAACTGTTTTTT. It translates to CASRAAGVTNEKLFF.

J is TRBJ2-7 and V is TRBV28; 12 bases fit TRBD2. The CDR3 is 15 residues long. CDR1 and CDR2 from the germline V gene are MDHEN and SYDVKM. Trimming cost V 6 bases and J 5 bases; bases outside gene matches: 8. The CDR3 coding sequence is TGTGCCAGCAGCCATGGGACTAGCGGGTCCAACGAGCAGTACTTC. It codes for CASSHGTSGSNEQYF.